This TCR beta chain comes out of a study of blood T cells in healthy people across ages. Study findings and constraints: When one million T cells were used, diversity estimates were thought to be underestimates.

Details on this clonotype: Its antigen is unidentified.

Combining a sample-barcoded 5' primer with a J-beta primer mix, a second PCR ran for roughly 7 to 12 cycles. TCRdb re-derived calls from the 5' RACE reads in MiXCR, one entry per CDR3 protein. The sample lists 950,000 to 1,200,000 distinct CDR3 sequences; around two fifths were seen once. They isolated at least 6 million PBMCs from each sample. From germline, CDR1 is SQVTM and CDR2 ANQGSEA. Trimming took off 3 bases at V and 2 bases at J, with 10 bases between the two ends. The CDR3 contains 13 residues. The chain carries TRBV29-1 and TRBJ2-5, with no clear D. The sequence was obtained from a man aged 18 to 35 in good health. What was sequenced was blood. The CDR3 DNA reads TGCAGCGTTGATTTTTCCCAACAAGAGACCCAGTACTTC. The encoded protein is CSVDFSQQETQYF.